This record looks at one T cell receptor beta chain sequence and its context. The target antigen is unknown. These data belong to a study of T cells after yellow fever vaccination. Trimming took 6 bases from V and 2 from J, leaving 14 bases between them. The CDR3 covers 14 residues. CDR1 SQVTM and CDR2 ANQGSEA come from the germline V gene. MiXCR was run by TCRdb on the 5' RACE reads, yielding one entry per CDR3 protein. The sample carries about 580,000 distinct CDR3 sequences, less than 20% recorded once. Findings and caveats of the study: Relatively few clonotypes were ones that appeared in both CD4 and CD8 compartments. The booster response re-showed most primary clones: around 95% CD4, 88% CD8.

Material: PBMCs, obtained around 5 days after the first yellow fever vaccination. The chain uses TRBV29-1 and TRBJ2-1; tentative D call: TRBD2 (6 bases). This TCR came from a man between 18 and 29 years old who received the YFV17D yellow fever vaccine. This CDR3 reads CSVRDWTTYNEQFF. CDR3 coding DNA: TGCAGCGTCCGGGACTGGACAACCTACAATGAGCAGTTCTTC.